This is a list of T cell receptor beta chains from one sample in a study of vaccination effects on CD4 cells after COVID-19. Which antigens these TCRs recognize remains unknown. TCRdb's table, derived via immunoSEQ multiplex PCR, lists solely in-frame clones and lacks some. The table records roughly 27,000 clones, 75% to 80% of them present only once. The specimen was CD4+ T cells from PBMCs cultured with HCoV-NL63 spike peptides, collected before COVID-19 vaccination. All receptors derive from a human donor who had a prior SARS-CoV-2 infection. Each CDR3 is given with its conserved first and last residue. The D gene is left open where the match is weak. The size of a clone is reported for some rows only, either as once, few or many, or as a class for expanded clones.

clone_size	v_call	d_call	j_call	cdr3_nt	cdr3_aa
.	TRBV5-1	.	TRBJ1-1	TGCGCCAGCAGCTACTCTTACAGGGCGACGAACACTGAAGCTTTCTTT	CASSYSYRATNTEAFF
.	TRBV27	.	TRBJ1-5	TGTGCCAGCAGTTTTGGTCCCCTAAATCAGCCCCAGCATTTT	CASSFGPLNQPQHF
.	TRBV4-2	.	TRBJ2-2	TGTGCCAGCACCCCGTCCCTATGGACCGGGGAGCTGTTTTTT	CASTPSLWTGELFF
.	TRBV2	TRBD1	TRBJ2-1	TGTGCCAGCGGGGACAGCTCCTACAATGAGCAGTTCTTC	CASGDSSYNEQFF
.	TRBV6-2/TRBV6-3	.	TRBJ1-4	TGTGCCAGCAGTTATCTCAGCTTTAATGAAAAACTGTTTTTT	CASSYLSFNEKLFF
once	TRBV5-4	.	TRBJ2-3	TGTGCCAGCAGCTTGGATCGGGGGTTAACAGATACGCAGTATTTT	CASSLDRGLTDTQYF
.	TRBV14	.	TRBJ2-7	TGTGCCAGCAGCCAAGATATGGGCTACGAGCAGTACTTC	CASSQDMGYEQYF
.	TRBV23-1	TRBD1	TRBJ1-6	TGCGCCAGCAGTCCCGGGGCAGGGGGCGCGAAAGGTGGTTCACCCCTCCACTTT	CASSPGAGGAKGGSPLHF
.	TRBV21-1	.	TRBJ1-1	TGTGCCAGCAGCAAATCGCGGGACAGGGGACGCGAGTGGACTGAAGCTTTCTTT	CASSKSRDRGREWTEAFF
.	TRBV5-1	TRBD2	TRBJ2-5	TGCGCCAGCAGCGAAGGACTAGCGGGGGGCGTGGAGACCCAGTACTTC	CASSEGLAGGVETQYF